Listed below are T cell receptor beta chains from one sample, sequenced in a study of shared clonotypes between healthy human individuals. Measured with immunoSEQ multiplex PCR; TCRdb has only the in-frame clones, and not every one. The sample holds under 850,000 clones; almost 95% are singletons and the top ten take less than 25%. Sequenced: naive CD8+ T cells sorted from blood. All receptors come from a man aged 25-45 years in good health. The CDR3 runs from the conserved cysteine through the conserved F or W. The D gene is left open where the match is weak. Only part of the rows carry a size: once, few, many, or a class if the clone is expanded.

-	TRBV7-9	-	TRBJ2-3	TGTGCCAGCAGCTTAGGGGTGATCACAGATACGCAGTATTTT	CASSLGVITDTQYF
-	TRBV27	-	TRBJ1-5	TGTGCCAGCAGGGGGAGTTACGGTAGCAATCAGCCCCAGCATTTT	CASRGSYGSNQPQHF
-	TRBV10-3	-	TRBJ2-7	TGTGCCATCAGTGAGGGGCGACCCTACGAGCAGTACTTC	CAISEGRPYEQYF
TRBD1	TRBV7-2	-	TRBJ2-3	TGTGCCAGCAGCAAAACCACCTCCGTTTGGGACAGAAGCACAGATACGCAGTATTTT	CASSKTTSVWDRSTDTQYF
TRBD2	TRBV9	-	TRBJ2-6	TGTGCCAGCTGTAACCCACGGGCGGGAGGCGCCTCTGGGGCCAACGTCCTGACTTTC	CASCNPRAGGASGANVLTF
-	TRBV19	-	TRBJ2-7	TGTGCCAGTAGTCCAGGGACTGGCTACGAGCAGTACTTC	CASSPGTGYEQYF
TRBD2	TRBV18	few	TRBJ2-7	TGTGCCAGCTCACCTGGGACTAGCGATTACTACGAGCAGTACTTC	CASSPGTSDYYEQYF
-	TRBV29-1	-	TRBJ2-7	TGCAGCGTTGATGGTGCGGGGATTAGGAACGAGCAGTACTTC	CSVDGAGIRNEQYF
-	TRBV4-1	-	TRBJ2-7	TGCGCCAGCAGCCTCAGGGAAAACTCCTACGAGCAGTACTTC	CASSLRENSYEQYF
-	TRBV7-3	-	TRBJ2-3	TGTGCCAGCAGCTTAAGCTGGGGGCGAACAGATACGCAGTATTTT	CASSLSWGRTDTQYF
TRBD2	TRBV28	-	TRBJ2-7	TGTGCCAGCACTAGCGGATTACGCTACGAGCAGTACTTC	CASTSGLRYEQYF
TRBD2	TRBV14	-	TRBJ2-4	TGTGCCAGCAGCCAAGGGTCTAGCGGCAAAAACATTCAGTACTTC	CASSQGSSGKNIQYF
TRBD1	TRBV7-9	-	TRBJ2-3	TGTGCCAGCAGCTTATTCGGGACAGGAGCTACCACAGATACGCAGTATTTT	CASSLFGTGATTDTQYF
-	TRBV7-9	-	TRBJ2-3	TGTGCCAGCAGCCAATTTTCCGGAGATACGCAGTATTTT	CASSQFSGDTQYF
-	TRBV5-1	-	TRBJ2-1	TGCGCCAGCAGCCTCCGGGACCTACACAATGAGCAGTTCTTC	CASSLRDLHNEQFF
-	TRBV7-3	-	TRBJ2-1	TGTGCCAGCAGCCTAGGGAATGAGCAGTTCTTC	CASSLGNEQFF